The next 28 T cell receptor beta chains were all read from a single sample in a study of cytomegalovirus exposure and HLA in healthy donors. Measured with immunoSEQ multiplex PCR; TCRdb has only the in-frame clones, and not every one. The sample carries a few hundred thousand clones, nearly 90% recorded once. The sample taken for sequencing was PBMCs. These TCRs come from a man aged 30 to 39 in good health and CMV-seronegative.

This rearrangement joins TRBV5-6 to TRBJ1-2; possible D gene TRBD1, 6 bases. Per the germline V gene, CDR1 is SGHDT and CDR2 is YYEEEE. The CDR3 loop spans 16 amino acids. V lost 2 bases, J lost 4 bases, and 18 bases lay in between. CDR3: CASSFRQAPPIYGYTF. The CDR3 DNA follows: TGTGCCAGCAGCTTTAGACAGGCGCCACCCATCTATGGCTACACCTTC.

This chain connects TRBV6-6 to TRBJ1-2, with D tentatively TRBD1 (5 bases). The CDR3 spans 13 residues. V was cut by 6 bases and J by 8 bases, with 16 bases left in between. Germline V gene sequence: CDR1 MNHNY, CDR2 SVGAGI (reference sequence). CDR3 DNA sequence: TGTGCCAGCAGGGATGACAGCGTCGTCGGCTACACCTTC. This gives the protein CASRDDSVVGYTF.

The genes are TRBV6-4 and TRBJ1-5, with a tentative D call TRBD1 (5 bases). V was clipped by 11 bases and J by 0 bases, with 20 bases between them. Germline CDR1 and CDR2: MRHNA and SNTAGT. This CDR3 comprises 16 residues. The CDR3 sequence: CARGGRTLYSNQPQHF. In nucleotides, the CDR3 is TGTGCCCGGGGGGGACGGACCCTATATAGCAATCAGCCCCAGCATTTT.

The chain joins TRBV4-1 to TRBJ1-4, with TRBD1 matching 9 bases. Germline V gives CDR1 MGHRA, CDR2 YSYEKL. The CDR3 has 14 amino acids. The junction had 5 bases not matched to a gene; V was cut back by 6 bases and J by 6 bases. CDR3 region: CASSPDRGDEKLFF. CDR3 DNA: TGCGCCAGCAGTCCGGACAGGGGTGATGAAAAACTGTTTTTT.

The V gene is TRBV19, the J gene TRBJ1-1; 10 nucleotides agree with TRBD1. J was trimmed by 5 bases and V by 3 bases; bases with no gene match: 6. The germline CDR1 and CDR2 sequences are LNHDA and SQIVND (reference sequence). The CDR3 is made up of 15 amino acids. The CDR3 here is CASSIRTGGFTEAFF. CDR3 bases: TGTGCCAGTAGTATCCGGACAGGGGGATTTACTGAAGCTTTCTTT.

V usage is TRBV5-4 and J usage is TRBJ1-2, with no clear D. This CDR3 is 12 amino acids long. Looked up from germline, CDR1 is SGHNT and CDR2 is YYREEE (reference sequence). Trimming took off 4 bases at V and 3 bases at J, with 7 bases between the two ends. CDR3 sequence reads: CASSPGDYGYTF. The CDR3, as DNA: TGTGCCAGCAGCCCGGGAGACTATGGCTACACCTTC.

This chain uses TRBV11-2 with TRBJ2-5; D might be TRBD2 (6 bases). This CDR3 spans 16 amino acids. The V end was cut by 5 bases, the J end by 5 bases, with 21 bases between. Germline V gene sequence: CDR1 SGHAT, CDR2 FQNNGV. The CDR3 sequence is CASSGERAGSGETQYF. The CDR3 region has the DNA TGTGCCAGCAGCGGAGAACGCGCGGGGTCCGGGGAGACCCAGTACTTC.

The count of this clone is one. This chain joins TRBV4-3 and TRBJ2-5; 13 nucleotides line up with TRBD2. This CDR3 contains 17 residues. The ends lost 0 bases at V and 1 base at J; junction bases unmatched: 2. Germline V gene lookup returns CDR1 LGHNA and CDR2 YSLEER. This CDR3 is CASSQERLAGGQETQYF. Written as DNA, the CDR3 is TGCGCCAGCAGCCAAGAGAGACTAGCGGGGGGCCAAGAGACCCAGTACTTC.

To note about this clone: At one of its ends the junction is not consistent with the germline gene, which may arise from a read error. CDR3 amino acids: CASSYLRQVQYF. The CDR3, as DNA: TGTGCCAGCAGTTACCTCAGACAGGTGCAGTACTTT. The chain employs TRBV6-6 and TRBJ1-6, with a possible D match to TRBD1 (6 bases). The CDR3 loop spans 12 amino acids. The germline gives CDR1 MNHNY, CDR2 SVGAGI (reference sequence).

The chain recombines TRBV12-5 with TRBJ1-1; perhaps TRBD1 as D (6 bases). Trimming took off 6 bases at V and 0 bases at J, with 14 bases between the two ends. The CDR3 consists of 15 residues. Germline V gene sequence: CDR1 LGHNT, CDR2 FRNRAP. The CDR3 loop is CASGKTRQVNTEAFF. CDR3 DNA: TGTGCTAGTGGCAAGACACGACAGGTGAACACTGAAGCTTTCTTT.

On this clone itself: This specimen includes other DNA sequences encoding the same CDR3. The chain couples TRBV6-5 to TRBJ1-1, with 9 bases matching TRBD1. CDR3 length: 13 amino acids. V was clipped by 5 bases and J by 4 bases; unmatched bases: 2. The V gene's germline CDR1 is MNHEY and CDR2 SVGAGI. The CDR3 region is CASSPGQGTEAFF. The CDR3 DNA reads TGTGCCAGCAGTCCGGGACAGGGCACTGAAGCTTTCTTT.

V gene TRBV7-8 combines with J gene TRBJ1-2; 12 bases are shared with TRBD1. Germline CDR1 and CDR2: SGHVS and FQNEAQ. The junction had 9 bases not matched to a gene; V was cut back by 3 bases and J by 13 bases. This CDR3 has 14 amino acids. CDR3: CASSFARDRGRTTF. The CDR3 DNA sequence: TGTGCCAGCAGCTTCGCCCGGGACAGGGGGCGGACCACCTTC.

The V call is TRBV15, the J call TRBJ2-7, with 7 bases identical to TRBD1. The germline CDR1 and CDR2 sequences are LNHNV and YYDKDF (reference sequence). The CDR3 is 18 amino acids. V shed 0 bases, J shed 2 bases, and the junction held 13 bases outside the gene matches. The CDR3 region has the DNA TGTGCCACCAGCAGAGATATTAGAGCCCGGGACAGACCCTACGAGCAGTACTTC. Its protein product is CATSRDIRARDRPYEQYF.

The table lists this clone with a count of one. This sample includes further DNA sequences coding for the same CDR3. The genes are TRBV9 and TRBJ1-2; TRBD1 is a possible D gene (5 bases). This CDR3 has 13 amino acids. The V end was cut by 0 bases, the J end by 2 bases, with 5 bases between. Germline V gene data show CDR1 as SGDLS and CDR2 as YYNGEE. The CDR3 here is CASSVGQNYGYTF. The CDR3 DNA sequence: TGTGCCAGCAGCGTAGGACAGAACTATGGCTACACCTTC.

V and J are TRBV6-5 and TRBJ2-1; TRBD2 matches at 13 bases. The CDR3 has 15 amino acids. Looked up from germline, CDR1 is MNHEY and CDR2 is SVGAGI. V dropped 2 bases and J dropped 7; count of bases not matched to a gene: 2. The chain's CDR3 is CASSYGLAGANEQFF. The CDR3, as DNA: TGTGCCAGCAGTTACGGACTAGCGGGAGCGAATGAGCAGTTCTTC.

The rearrangement links TRBV15 to TRBJ1-1, with D possibly being TRBD1 (6 bases). The V gene's germline CDR1 is LNHNV and CDR2 YYDKDF (reference sequence). V was trimmed by 1 base and J by 4 bases, leaving 19 bases between them. The CDR3 length is 17 residues. CDR3: CATSRGGQGSRVTEAFF. The CDR3 nucleotides are TGTGCCACCAGCAGAGGGGGGCAGGGCAGTAGAGTCACTGAAGCTTTCTTT.

The chain combines TRBV19 with TRBJ2-1, with D perhaps TRBD2 (7 bases). CDR3 length: 15 amino acids. V gave up 5 bases and J gave up 8 bases, with 19 bases separating them. Germline V gene sequence: CDR1 LNHDA, CDR2 SQIVND (reference sequence). The DNA for the CDR3 is TGTGCCAGTAGTGTTCTCGCGGGGGCCTTGTATGAGCAGTTCTTC. Protein sequence: CASSVLAGALYEQFF. The variable domain in full, with the rest retrieved from reference TRBV19 and TRBJ2-1, is DGGITQSPKYLFRKEGQNVTLSCEQNLNHDAMYWYRQDPGQGLRLIYYSQIVNDFQKGDIAEGYSVSREKKESFPLTVTSAQKNPTAFYLCASSVLAGALYEQFFGPGTRLTVL.

The chain links TRBV5-1 to TRBJ1-4, with a weak D call TRBD1 (5 bases). V gave up 2 bases and J gave up 4 bases, with 9 bases separating them. The germline V gene has CDR1 SGHRS and CDR2 YFSETQ. The CDR3 loop spans 14 amino acids. This chain's CDR3 is CASSFTGVNEKLFF. Written as DNA, the CDR3 is TGCGCCAGCAGCTTTACAGGAGTTAATGAAAAACTGTTTTTT.

J is TRBJ2-2 and V is TRBV5-1; maybe TRBD1 (6 bases). V lost 6 bases and J 5 bases, leaving 17 bases between the germline ends. Per the germline V gene, CDR1 is SGHRS and CDR2 is YFSETQ. This CDR3 spans 15 amino acids. The CDR3 region is CASKMGRTETGELFF. CDR3 nucleotides: TGCGCCAGCAAGATGGGACGGACAGAAACCGGGGAGCTGTTTTTT.

The J gene is TRBJ1-2, the V gene TRBV7-9; 8 bases agree with TRBD1. V was pared by 5 bases and J by 4 bases, with 6 bases of the junction left unmatched. The CDR3 runs to 14 residues. Germline-derived CDR1 and CDR2 are SEHNR and FQNEAQ (reference sequence). CDR3 bases: TGTGCCAGCAGCAAGACAGGGGTTGGCTATGGCTACACCTTC. Translated: CASSKTGVGYGYTF.

The chain recombines TRBV29-1 with TRBJ1-2; 7 bases line up with TRBD1. Germline assignment: CDR1 SQVTM and CDR2 ANQGSEA. Trimming took 7 bases from V and 0 from J; bases not matched to a gene: 14. CDR3 length: 16 residues. The DNA for the CDR3 is TGCAGCGCCAAACGGACAGGCCGGTTAGCTAACTATGGCTACACCTTC. It specifies CSAKRTGRLANYGYTF.

The J gene is TRBJ1-2, the V gene TRBV7-9, with D possibly being TRBD1 (6 bases). Germline V gives CDR1 SEHNR, CDR2 FQNEAQ (reference sequence). Trimming left V 5 bases short and J 4 bases short, with 14 bases between. This CDR3 comprises 14 residues. The DNA for the CDR3 is TGTGCCAGCAGCCCAAAGACAGGATCCTATGGCTACACCTTC. Translating it yields CASSPKTGSYGYTF.

This clone was seen a handful of times. This sequence joins TRBV4-3 and TRBJ2-1; 9 nucleotides line up with TRBD2. The CDR3 is made up of 15 amino acids. Germline CDR1 is LGHNA and CDR2 is YSLEER. V shed 1 base and J 11 bases; nucleotides not matched to a gene: 9. The CDR3 spells CASSQGTSDLMKQFF. DNA of the CDR3: TGCGCCAGCAGCCAAGGGACTAGCGACCTAATGAAGCAGTTCTTC.

About this clone itself: The same CDR3 arises from other DNA sequences in this sample as well. This chain connects TRBV19 to TRBJ1-1; TRBD1 matches 10 bases. CDR3 length equals 12 residues. The J segment lost 5 bases and the V segment lost 6 bases, leaving 0 bases of the junction unmatched. The V gene's germline CDR1 is LNHDA and CDR2 SQIVND (reference sequence). Written as DNA, the CDR3 is TGTGCCAGTAGGGACAGGGGGACTGAAGCTTTCTTT. Translated: CASRDRGTEAFF.

The chain carries TRBV4-1 and TRBJ2-7; 10 bases are a match to TRBD2. After removal of 0 bases from V and 6 bases from J, the junction contained 11 bases not matched to a gene. Germline CDR1 MGHRA, CDR2 YSYEKL. The CDR3 length is 17 residues. In DNA, the CDR3 is TGCGCCAGCAGCCAAGATTGGGTAGCGGGGGGCAGCGCCGAGCAGTACTTC. Its translation: CASSQDWVAGGSAEQYF.

The gene calls are TRBV6-1 and TRBJ1-4, with a possible D match to TRBD1 (6 bases). The CDR3 spans 16 residues. The V and J ends lost 3 bases and 6 bases respectively, with 17 bases between them. Germline V gene lookup returns CDR1 MNHNS and CDR2 SASEGT. The CDR3 DNA sequence: TGTGCCAGCAGTGATCCTAAGACAGGCCGGGATGAAAAACTGTTTTTT. Translating gives CASSDPKTGRDEKLFF.

V is TRBV29-1 and J is TRBJ2-2; the D gene is possibly TRBD1 (5 bases). V lost 0 bases to trimming and J lost 0 bases, with 11 bases between them. Germline V gene lookup returns CDR1 SQVTM and CDR2 ANQGSEA. This CDR3 contains 16 residues. The CDR3 spells CSVEDPLTANTGELFF. Here the CDR3 DNA reads TGCAGCGTTGAAGATCCCCTGACAGCGAACACCGGGGAGCTGTTTTTT.

The chain is built from TRBV13 and TRBJ2-2; 14 positions match TRBD2. Germline CDR1 reads PRHDT; CDR2 reads FYEKMQ (reference sequence). Losses at the gene ends were 5 bases for V and 5 bases for J; bases not matched to a gene: 7. CDR3 length equals 17 residues. DNA of the CDR3: TGTGCCAGCAGCGACCATGGGACTAGCGGGGGTACCGGGGAGCTGTTTTTT. The encoded protein is CASSDHGTSGGTGELFF.